This passage covers 29 T cell receptor beta chains from one sample sequenced in a study of OX40 agonist ivuxolimab in advanced cancers. Method: immunoSEQ multiplex PCR; TCRdb's copy keeps in-frame clones and lacks some. Here the sample spans 22,000 or so clones, around three quarters being singletons. This specimen consisted of CD4+ or CD8+ T cells sorted from blood, obtained in a trial of the OX40 agonist ivuxolimab. These receptors originate from an adult with an advanced solid tumor such as melanoma, head and neck, liver or kidney cancer.

This clone has only one observation. The rearrangement joins TRBV5-1 to TRBJ2-3, with 8 bases fitting TRBD1. V shed 2 bases, J shed 3 bases, and the junction held 2 bases outside the gene matches. Germline V gene sequence: CDR1 SGHRS, CDR2 YFSETQ. There are 14 residues in the CDR3. CDR3 sequence reads: CASSFDRGTDTQYF. CDR3 in DNA: TGCGCCAGCAGCTTCGACAGGGGTACAGATACGCAGTATTTT.

In DNA, the CDR3 is TGTGCCAGCAGCTTAATCCCAGGGGGCGGTTCACCCCTCCACTTT. It is translated as CASSLIPGGGSPLHF. The genes are TRBV7-2 and TRBJ1-6; 8 nucleotides align to TRBD1. CDR1 is SGHTA and CDR2 is FQGNSA in the germline V gene. CDR3 length: 15 residues. Trimming at V came to 2 bases and at J to 9 bases, leaving 6 bases not matched to a gene.

The chain combines TRBV2 with TRBJ1-1, with D possibly TRBD1 on 6 matching bases. CDR1 and CDR2 (germline): SNHLY, FYNNEI. The CDR3 spans 13 residues. V dropped 7 bases and J dropped 0 bases, with 9 bases sitting between them. The CDR3 DNA reads TGTGCCAGCACCCGGGACATGAACACTGAAGCTTTCTTT. It is translated as CASTRDMNTEAFF.

The rearrangement links TRBV11-1 to TRBJ1-4; D is uncertain. Deletions cut 5 bases from V and 3 bases from J, with 7 bases between. This CDR3 is 13 amino acids long. CDR1 and CDR2 from the germline V gene are SGHAT and FQDESV (reference sequence). CDR3 region: CASSPIANEKLFF. Here the CDR3 DNA reads TGTGCCAGCAGCCCGATCGCTAATGAAAAACTGTTTTTT.

The rearrangement uses TRBV6-1 and TRBJ1-2; D possibly corresponds to TRBD1 (6 bases). The CDR3 sequence is 17 residues long. Germline lookup yields CDR1 MNHNS and CDR2 SASEGT. The V end lost 2 bases, the J end lost 2 bases, and 18 bases lay between the germline ends. CDR3 sequence reads: CASSEFLVIGGNYGYTF. In DNA, the CDR3 is TGTGCCAGCAGTGAATTCCTTGTCATCGGGGGCAACTATGGCTACACCTTC.

This chain links TRBV2 with TRBJ2-5, with 10 bases that match TRBD2. The trim removed 8 bases at V and 5 bases at J, leaving 8 bases unmatched. CDR3 length: 14 amino acids. Germline assignment: CDR1 SNHLY and CDR2 FYNNEI. CDR3 amino acids: CASAPRAGGETQYF. The CDR3 region has the DNA TGTGCCAGCGCTCCACGAGCGGGGGGGGAGACCCAGTACTTC.

This chain connects TRBV10-3 to TRBJ2-7; D might be TRBD1 (6 bases). The germline V gene encodes CDR1 ENHRY and CDR2 SYGVKD. The CDR3 has 12 residues. Trimming left V 6 bases short and J 1 base short, with 7 bases between. In nucleotides, the CDR3 is TGTGCCATCAGCAGGGGTTCCTACGAGCAGTACTTC. Translation gives CAISRGSYEQYF.

V and J are TRBV6-1 and TRBJ2-3; D may be TRBD1 or TRBD2 (5 bases each). The CDR3 length is 14 residues. The germline CDR1 and CDR2 sequences are MNHNS and SASEGT. The V and J ends lost 1 base and 4 bases respectively, with 9 bases between them. DNA of the CDR3: TGTGCCAGCAGTGAAGGGGACGGCGCAGATACGCAGTATTTT. This gives the protein CASSEGDGADTQYF.

The rearrangement links TRBV2 to TRBJ1-1; 8 bases map to TRBD1. J lost 5 bases, V lost 6 bases, and 5 bases had no gene match. The CDR3 contains 13 residues. CDR1 is SNHLY and CDR2 is FYNNEI in the germline V gene. DNA of the CDR3: TGTGCCAGCAGCCGGGACAGGAAAACTGAAGCTTTCTTT. Protein: CASSRDRKTEAFF.

The V gene is TRBV6-6, the J gene TRBJ2-7; D is undetermined. V lost 2 bases, J lost 6 bases, and 8 bases lay in between. Germline V lookup: CDR1 MNHNY, CDR2 SVGAGI (reference sequence). CDR3 length: 12 residues. Written as DNA, the CDR3 is TGTGCCAGCAGTTACCCGGTCCTCGAGCAGTACTTC. It is translated as CASSYPVLEQYF.

The chain joins TRBV12-5 to TRBJ2-3; D is uncertain. The CDR3 is 14 amino acids. Germline assignment: CDR1 LGHNT and CDR2 FRNRAP. The V gene lost 1 base and the J gene lost 4 bases, with 9 bases spanning the gap. As DNA, the CDR3 is TGTGCTAGTGGTTTGGCAGCCGGTTCAGATACGCAGTATTTT. Protein sequence: CASGLAAGSDTQYF.

V gene TRBV6-5 combines with J gene TRBJ1-1; D is unresolved. This CDR3 contains 13 residues. V shed 0 bases and J shed 1 base, with 3 bases lying between them. Germline CDR1 is MNHEY and CDR2 is SVGAGI. The CDR3, as DNA: TGTGCCAGCAGTTACTCGTGGAACACTGAAGCTTTCTTT. Translated: CASSYSWNTEAFF.

The chain recombines TRBV28 with TRBJ2-5; possibly TRBD2 for D (5 bases). The CDR3 has 14 residues. Germline CDR1 and CDR2: MDHEN and SYDVKM. Trimming removed 6 bases from V and 5 bases from J, with 16 bases in between. CDR3 coding DNA: TGTGCCAGCAGCAAGAGTGGAGGTTTGGAGACCCAGTACTTC. This gives the protein CASSKSGGLETQYF.

The chain is built from TRBV6-4 and TRBJ2-7; the D is unclear. Germline CDR1 MRHNA, CDR2 SNTAGT. V was cut by 7 bases and J by 4 bases, with 8 bases left in between. This CDR3 contains 11 residues. The CDR3 DNA sequence: TGTGCCAGCAACGCGCGGTACGAGCAGTACTTC. Its protein product is CASNARYEQYF.

The chain joins TRBV19 to TRBJ1-6; a weak D match, TRBD1 (5 bases). Trimming removed 3 bases at V and 5 bases at J, with 8 bases between. CDR1 and CDR2 (germline): LNHDA, SQIVND (reference sequence). The CDR3 consists of 14 residues. The CDR3 spells CASSMGPNNSPLHF. The DNA of the CDR3 is TGTGCCAGTAGTATGGGACCTAATAATTCACCCCTCCACTTT.

V usage is TRBV11-2 and J usage is TRBJ2-5; perhaps D is TRBD1 or TRBD2 (6 bases each). The germline V gene encodes CDR1 SGHAT and CDR2 FQNNGV. The CDR3 is 15 amino acids. Trimming took off 5 bases at V and 1 base at J, with 14 bases between the two ends. The CDR3 coding sequence is TGTGCCAGCAGCCCCCTCCGGGGGCTCCAAGAGACCCAGTACTTC. Encoded protein: CASSPLRGLQETQYF.

This chain uses TRBV5-6 with TRBJ1-5; 9 positions agree with TRBD1. The CDR3 extends over 17 amino acids. The V gene's germline CDR1 is SGHDT and CDR2 YYEEEE. Germline trimming cut 7 bases from V and 1 base from J; bases unmatched to any gene: 12. The CDR3: CASSLGQGLRSNQPQHF. CDR3 coding DNA: TGTGCCAGCTCGTTGGGACAGGGACTTAGGAGCAATCAGCCCCAGCATTTT.

The V and J genes are TRBV10-3 and TRBJ2-5, with a tentative D call TRBD1 (6 bases). The J call may be incorrect, as the DNA end agrees better with TRBJ2-7. The CDR3 length is 15 residues. Germline CDR1 and CDR2: ENHRY and SYGVKD. DNA for the CDR3: TGTGCCATCAGAATAAGGACAGTCAAGTCCTACGAGCAGTACTTC. Translated, it gives CAIRIRTVKSYEQYF.

The V gene is TRBV5-4, the J gene TRBJ2-5; D unresolved. The CDR3 loop spans 15 amino acids. Looked up from germline, CDR1 is SGHNT and CDR2 is YYREEE (reference sequence). The V and J ends lost 3 bases and 3 bases respectively, with 15 bases between them. The CDR3 sequence: CASSSRLTSKETQYF. The CDR3 bases are TGTGCCAGCAGCTCGCGACTGACCAGCAAAGAGACCCAGTACTTC.

This clone has a single count. The gene calls are TRBV11-3 and TRBJ2-1, with 8 bases matching TRBD2. Germline V lookup: CDR1 SGHNT, CDR2 YENEEA. The J segment lost 5 bases and the V segment lost 2 bases, leaving 11 bases of the junction unmatched. This CDR3 comprises 17 residues. The CDR3: CASSLFQGLGTHNEQFF. The CDR3 nucleotides read TGTGCCAGCAGCTTATTTCAGGGACTAGGGACCCACAATGAGCAGTTCTTC.

The chain carries TRBV7-2 and TRBJ1-4, with D tentatively TRBD1 (6 bases). The V gene lost 7 bases and the J gene lost 10 bases, with 19 bases spanning the gap. The CDR3 runs 14 residues. CDR1 and CDR2 from the germline V gene are SGHTA and FQGNSA. CDR3 DNA: TGTGCCAGCAACTTTGGGGGCCAAAACGGAAAACTGTTTTTT. Translated, it gives CASNFGGQNGKLFF.

J is TRBJ2-3 and V is TRBV5-4; D uncertain. Germline CDR1 SGHNT, CDR2 YYREEE (reference sequence). This CDR3 spans 12 amino acids. With 4 bases removed from V and 2 bases from J, the gap between germline ends came to 5 bases. This CDR3 is CASSRTTDTQYF. The CDR3 DNA follows: TGTGCCAGCAGCCGGACCACAGATACGCAGTATTTT.

The chain couples TRBV4-2 to TRBJ2-1; D is uncertain. The germline V and J ends were trimmed by 4 bases and 9 bases, with 10 bases remaining between them. This CDR3 has 12 residues. The germline gives CDR1 LGHNA, CDR2 YNFKEQ. CDR3 in amino acids: CASSLTTGEQFF. The CDR3 region has the DNA TGTGCCAGCAGCCTGACGACGGGTGAGCAGTTCTTC.

The J gene is TRBJ2-5, the V gene TRBV5-4, with D perhaps given as TRBD1 or TRBD2 (5 bases each). Germline values: CDR1 SGHNT, CDR2 YYREEE (reference sequence). V lost 3 bases to trimming and J lost 13 bases, with 16 bases between them. The CDR3 has 12 amino acids. For the CDR3, the DNA is TGTGCCAGCAGCTCAGATGGCAGGGACCCGTACTTC. Encoded protein: CASSSDGRDPYF.

This chain links TRBV7-2 with TRBJ2-7; TRBD1 matches at 7 bases. CDR3 length: 15 amino acids. V was clipped by 5 bases and J by 1 base; unmatched bases: 8. In germline, CDR1 is SGHTA, CDR2 FQGNSA. CDR3 nucleotides: TGTGCCAGCAGCCAGGGGGTCGGGGCGTCCTACGAGCAGTACTTC. This gives the protein CASSQGVGASYEQYF.

The chain is built from TRBV5-5 and TRBJ1-5; D perhaps matches TRBD1 (6 bases). This CDR3 comprises 15 residues. V shed 4 bases and J shed 6 bases, with 17 bases lying between them. Germline CDR1 is SGHKS and CDR2 is YYEKEE (reference sequence). This CDR3 reads CASSPVQGRTQPQHF. For the CDR3, the DNA is TGTGCCAGCAGCCCTGTGCAGGGGAGAACTCAGCCCCAGCATTTT.

V is TRBV30 and J is TRBJ2-3; D might be TRBD1 or TRBD2, each matching 5 bases. The CDR3 is made up of 11 amino acids. V lost 4 bases to trimming and J lost 5 bases, with 7 bases between them. Germline lookup yields CDR1 GTSNPN and CDR2 SVGIG (reference sequence). The chain's CDR3 is CAWTGRDTQYF. In DNA, the CDR3 is TGTGCCTGGACAGGGAGAGATACGCAGTATTTT. The full variable domain, in which reference TRBV30 and TRBJ2-3 provide the parts outside the CDR3, is SQTIHQWPATLVQPVGSPLSLECTVEGTSNPNLYWYRQAAGRGLQLLFYSVGIGQISSEVPQNLSASRPQDRQFILSSKKLLLSDSGFYLCAWTGRDTQYFGPGTRLTVL.

V gene TRBV30 combines with J gene TRBJ2-5, with D tentatively TRBD1 (6 bases). The end of the DNA fits TRBJ2-7 better, so the J call may be wrong. CDR1 GTSNPN and CDR2 SVGIG come from the germline V gene (reference sequence). CDR3 length: 14 residues. Written as DNA, the CDR3 is TGTGCCTGGACCTTACAGGGCTGGATCTACGAGCAGTACTTC. This gives the protein CAWTLQGWIYEQYF.

The V and J genes are TRBV7-2 and TRBJ2-1, with TRBD2 identical over 8 bases. V lost 11 bases to trimming and J lost 8 bases; unmatched junction nucleotides: 14. CDR3 length: 14 amino acids. Germline CDR1 is SGHTA and CDR2 is FQGNSA. This CDR3 is CAGNSGSRIDEQFF. The CDR3, as DNA: TGTGCCGGGAACAGCGGGAGTAGGATCGATGAGCAGTTCTTC.